These 3 T cell receptor beta chains originate from one sample sequenced in a study of blood T cell repertoires in COVID-19. Generated by immunoSEQ multiplex PCR, the TCRdb table keeps only in-frame clones and is missing some. The repertoire holds under 130,000 clones, with roughly 85% as singletons. Sequencing input: peripheral blood. Receptor source: a man aged 45-60 years in a cohort sampled during active COVID-19.

The V gene is TRBV28, the J gene TRBJ1-2; TRBD1 matches at 8 bases. Germline values: CDR1 MDHEN, CDR2 SYDVKM. J lost 5 bases, V lost 2 bases, and 4 bases had no gene match. The length of the CDR3 is 14 residues. This chain's CDR3 is CASSLTGGSYGYTF. DNA for the CDR3: TGTGCCAGCAGTTTAACAGGGGGGTCTTATGGCTACACCTTC.

This clone is a singleton in its sample. The chain links TRBV7-2 to TRBJ2-7, with 8 bases aligning to TRBD2. Unmatched junction bases numbered 6, after V lost 4 bases and J lost 1 base. Germline CDR1 reads SGHTA; CDR2 reads FQGNSA. The CDR3 is made up of 15 amino acids. The chain's CDR3 is CASSSIAGLSYEQYF. Written as DNA, the CDR3 is TGTGCCAGCAGCTCCATAGCGGGGCTGTCCTACGAGCAGTACTTC.

The rearrangement links TRBV18 to TRBJ2-5, with 9 bases matching TRBD1. The CDR3 is 14 residues long. Germline CDR1 is KGHSH and CDR2 is LQKENI. J was trimmed by 1 base and V by 3 bases; bases with no gene match: 0. The CDR3 here is CASSPTGGQETQYF. The CDR3 nucleotides read TGTGCCAGCTCACCGACAGGGGGCCAAGAGACCCAGTACTTC.